Here is one T cell receptor beta chain with its context. This clonotype was detected a few times. It lacks a known antigen. It has no much larger one-base neighbor in the sample; base qualities were not kept. V was cut back by 4 bases and J by 3 bases, leaving a gap of 7 bases between them. Counted from cysteine to phenylalanine, this CDR3 has 12 amino acids. Only CDR3 DNA remains: 36 bases, in frame from the first base. As encoded in the germline V gene, CDR1 is SGHRS while CDR2 is YFSETQ. The data were obtained in a study of T cell repertoires in cytomegalovirus infection (dated by TCRdb to about 2019). Context from the whole study: Donor HLA type was relevant to the analysis, because carriage of CMV infection together with the matching HLA type was indicated by public TCR beta signatures. Overall study results and their limits: The ex vivo response was dominated by HLA-C-restricted CMV-specific TCR beta clonotypes, which also provided the single most frequent clonotype in two of eight donors. In both this cohort and an independent roughly 360-donor cohort, the cumulative frequency of public TCR beta family members distinguished carriers of CMV infection plus the relevant HLA type.

Data came from an Illumina HiSeq 1500. TCRdb passed the public sequencing reads through fastp at Q25 and MiXCR, retaining productive beta sequences. Merged by CDR3 protein, the rows form single entries marked with the most common genes and DNA. The sample table contains some 150,000 distinct CDR3 sequences; only one count was recorded for 20% to 30% of them. The ten largest clones capture roughly 9.7% of the sample. The chain was built from TRBV5-1 and TRBJ1-1; the D segment could be TRBD1, given 6 matching bases. The sequenced sample was PBMCs. The receptor comes from a human donor in good health (CMV status not recorded). Some clones in this sample may be carry-over from other donors' samples. The DNA is as follows: TGCGCCAGCAGCGAGGGGGACACTGAAGCTTTCTTT. This codes for CASSEGDTEAFF. With the rest looked up from the reference TRBV5-1 and TRBJ1-1 genes rather than sequenced, the full variable domain is KAGVTQTPRYLIKTRGQQVTLSCSPISGHRSVSWYQQTPGQGLQFLFEYFSETQRNKGNFPGRFSGRQFSNSRSEMNVSTLELGDSALYLCASSEGDTEAFFGQGTRLTVV.